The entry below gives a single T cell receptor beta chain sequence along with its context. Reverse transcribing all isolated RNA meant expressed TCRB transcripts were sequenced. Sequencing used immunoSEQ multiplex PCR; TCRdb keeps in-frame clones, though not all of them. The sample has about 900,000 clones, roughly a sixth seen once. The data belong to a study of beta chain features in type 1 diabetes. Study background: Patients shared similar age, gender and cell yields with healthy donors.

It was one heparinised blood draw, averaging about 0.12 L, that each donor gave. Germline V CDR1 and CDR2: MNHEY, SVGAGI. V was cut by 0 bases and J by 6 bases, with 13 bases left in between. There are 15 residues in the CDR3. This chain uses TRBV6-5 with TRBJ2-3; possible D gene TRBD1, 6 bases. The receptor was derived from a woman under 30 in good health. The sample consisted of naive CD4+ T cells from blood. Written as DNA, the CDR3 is TGTGCCAGCAGTTACTCGGGACACCGTCTTGATACGCAGTATTTT. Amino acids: CASSYSGHRLDTQYF.